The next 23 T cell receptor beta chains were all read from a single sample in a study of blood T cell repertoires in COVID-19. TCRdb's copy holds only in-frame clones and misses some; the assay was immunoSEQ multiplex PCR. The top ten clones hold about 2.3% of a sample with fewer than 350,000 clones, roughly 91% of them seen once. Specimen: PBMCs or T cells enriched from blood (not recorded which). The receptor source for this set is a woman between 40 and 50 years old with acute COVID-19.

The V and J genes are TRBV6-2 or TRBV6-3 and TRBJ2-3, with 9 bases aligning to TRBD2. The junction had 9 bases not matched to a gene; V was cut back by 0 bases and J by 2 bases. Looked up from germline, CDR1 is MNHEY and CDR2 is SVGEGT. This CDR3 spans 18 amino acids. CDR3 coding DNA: TGTGCCAGCAGTTACTCCTGGGGTCTAGCGGGACTCACAGATACGCAGTATTTT. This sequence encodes CASSYSWGLAGLTDTQYF.

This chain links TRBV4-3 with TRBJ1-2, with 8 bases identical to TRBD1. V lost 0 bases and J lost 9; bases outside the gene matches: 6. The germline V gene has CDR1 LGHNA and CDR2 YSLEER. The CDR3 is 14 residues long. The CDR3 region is CASSQDTGGQSYTF. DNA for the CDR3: TGCGCCAGCAGCCAAGACACAGGGGGTCAGAGCTACACCTTC.

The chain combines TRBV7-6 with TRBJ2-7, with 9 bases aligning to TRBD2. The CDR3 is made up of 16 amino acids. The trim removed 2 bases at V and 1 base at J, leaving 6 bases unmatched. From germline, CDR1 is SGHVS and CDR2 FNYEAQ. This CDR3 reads CASSLKAGGVSYEQYF. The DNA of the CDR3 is TGTGCCAGCAGCTTAAAGGCGGGAGGGGTATCCTACGAGCAGTACTTC.

Here the CDR3 DNA reads TGTGCCATCAGCGAAAGGGGGAACTATGGCTACACCTTC. It specifies CAISERGNYGYTF. The chain is built from TRBV10-3 and TRBJ1-2; a possible D gene is TRBD1 (6 bases). This CDR3 contains 13 residues. V lost 6 bases to trimming and J lost 2 bases, with 10 bases between them. The germline V gene encodes CDR1 ENHRY and CDR2 SYGVKD.

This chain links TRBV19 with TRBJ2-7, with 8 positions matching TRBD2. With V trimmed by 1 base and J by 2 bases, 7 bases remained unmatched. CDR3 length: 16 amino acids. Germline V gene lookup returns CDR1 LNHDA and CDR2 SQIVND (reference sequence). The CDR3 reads CASSIGGSGIPYEQYF. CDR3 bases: TGTGCCAGTAGTATAGGAGGTAGCGGGATCCCCTACGAGCAGTACTTC.

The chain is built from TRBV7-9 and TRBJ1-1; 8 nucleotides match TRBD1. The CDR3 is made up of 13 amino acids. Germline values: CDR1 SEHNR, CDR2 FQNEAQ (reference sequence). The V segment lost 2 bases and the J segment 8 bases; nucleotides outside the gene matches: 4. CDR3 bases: TGTGCCAGCAGCTTAACAGGGGGTAGAGAAGCTTTCTTT. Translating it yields CASSLTGGREAFF.

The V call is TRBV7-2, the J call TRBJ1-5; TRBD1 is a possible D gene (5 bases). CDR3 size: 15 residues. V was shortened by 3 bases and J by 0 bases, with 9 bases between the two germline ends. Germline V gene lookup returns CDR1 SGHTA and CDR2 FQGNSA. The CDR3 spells CASSFTGYSNQPQHF. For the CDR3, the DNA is TGTGCCAGCAGCTTTACAGGTTATAGCAATCAGCCCCAGCATTTT.

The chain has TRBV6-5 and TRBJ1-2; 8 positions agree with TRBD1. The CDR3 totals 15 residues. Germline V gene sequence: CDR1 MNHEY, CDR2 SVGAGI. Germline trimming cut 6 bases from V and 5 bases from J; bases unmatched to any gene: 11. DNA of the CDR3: TGTGCCAGCAGAACGGCCGGGACAGGTGTTTATGGCTACACCTTC. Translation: CASRTAGTGVYGYTF.

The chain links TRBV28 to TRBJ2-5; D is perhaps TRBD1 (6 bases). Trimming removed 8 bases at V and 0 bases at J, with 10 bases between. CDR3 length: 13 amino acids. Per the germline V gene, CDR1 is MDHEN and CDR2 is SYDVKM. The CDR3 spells CASGPGDQETQYF. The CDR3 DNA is TGTGCCAGCGGCCCAGGGGACCAAGAGACCCAGTACTTC.

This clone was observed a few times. CDR3 sequence (DNA): TGTGCCAGCAGCTCGGCGGGACAGGGCTACGAGCAGTACTTC. It translates to CASSSAGQGYEQYF. This chain joins TRBV7-2 and TRBJ2-7; 9 bases match TRBD1. V was pared by 4 bases and J by 3 bases, with 4 bases of the junction left unmatched. Germline lookup yields CDR1 SGHTA and CDR2 FQGNSA. The CDR3 is 14 amino acids.

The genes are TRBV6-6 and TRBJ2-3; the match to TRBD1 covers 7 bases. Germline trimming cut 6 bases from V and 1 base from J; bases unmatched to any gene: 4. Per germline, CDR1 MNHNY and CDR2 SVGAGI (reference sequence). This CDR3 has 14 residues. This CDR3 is CASRNRGGTDTQYF. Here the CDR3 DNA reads TGTGCCAGCAGGAACAGGGGTGGCACAGATACGCAGTATTTT.

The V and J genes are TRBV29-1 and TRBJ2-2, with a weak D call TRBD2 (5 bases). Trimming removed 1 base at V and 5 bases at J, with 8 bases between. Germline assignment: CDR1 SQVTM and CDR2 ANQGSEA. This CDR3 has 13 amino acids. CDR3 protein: CSVEAWRTGELFF. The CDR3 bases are TGCAGCGTTGAAGCCTGGAGGACCGGGGAGCTGTTTTTT.

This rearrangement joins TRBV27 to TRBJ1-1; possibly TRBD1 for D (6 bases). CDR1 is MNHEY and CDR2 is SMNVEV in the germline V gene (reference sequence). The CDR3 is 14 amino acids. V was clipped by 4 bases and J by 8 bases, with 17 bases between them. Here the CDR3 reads CASSSLRGGKEAFF. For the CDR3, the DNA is TGTGCCAGCAGTTCCCTTCGCGGGGGCAAGGAAGCTTTCTTT.

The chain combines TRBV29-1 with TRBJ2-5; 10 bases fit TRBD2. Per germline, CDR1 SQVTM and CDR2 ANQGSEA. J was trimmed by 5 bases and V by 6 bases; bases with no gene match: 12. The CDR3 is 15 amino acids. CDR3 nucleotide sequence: TGCAGCGTCAACATTCTAGCGGGGGCGGGGGAGACCCAGTACTTC. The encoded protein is CSVNILAGAGETQYF.

The DNA of the CDR3 is TGTGCCAGCGGCCTATGGGCGGGACCAGATACGCAGTATTTT. Protein product: CASGLWAGPDTQYF. The rearrangement uses TRBV2 and TRBJ2-3; TRBD2 is a possible D gene (6 bases). Looked up from germline, CDR1 is SNHLY and CDR2 is FYNNEI. V dropped 8 bases and J dropped 4 bases, with 16 bases sitting between them. CDR3 length: 14 amino acids.

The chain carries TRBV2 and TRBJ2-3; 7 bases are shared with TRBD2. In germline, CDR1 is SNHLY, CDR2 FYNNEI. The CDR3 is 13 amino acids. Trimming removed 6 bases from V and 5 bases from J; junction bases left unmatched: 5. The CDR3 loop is CASRAGEVDTQYF. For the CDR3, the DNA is TGTGCCAGCAGGGCGGGAGAGGTAGATACGCAGTATTTT.

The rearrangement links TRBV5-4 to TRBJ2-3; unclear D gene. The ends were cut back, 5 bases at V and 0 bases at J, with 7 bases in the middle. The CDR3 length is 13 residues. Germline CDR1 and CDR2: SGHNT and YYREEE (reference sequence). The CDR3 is CASSQTSTDTQYF. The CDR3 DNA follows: TGTGCCAGCAGTCAAACTAGCACAGATACGCAGTATTTT.

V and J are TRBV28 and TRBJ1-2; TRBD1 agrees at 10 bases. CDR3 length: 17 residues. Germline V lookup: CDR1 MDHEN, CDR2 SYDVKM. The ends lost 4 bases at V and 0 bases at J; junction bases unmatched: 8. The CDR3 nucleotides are TGTGCCAGCAGTTCACCCGGGACAGGGGCCCCTAACTATGGCTACACCTTC. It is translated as CASSSPGTGAPNYGYTF.

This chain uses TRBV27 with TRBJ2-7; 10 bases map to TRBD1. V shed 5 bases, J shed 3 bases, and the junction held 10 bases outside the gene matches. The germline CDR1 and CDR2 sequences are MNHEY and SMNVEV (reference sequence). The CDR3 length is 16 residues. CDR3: CASSGSPGQGFYEQYF. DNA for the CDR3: TGTGCCAGCAGTGGATCACCGGGACAGGGGTTCTACGAGCAGTACTTC.

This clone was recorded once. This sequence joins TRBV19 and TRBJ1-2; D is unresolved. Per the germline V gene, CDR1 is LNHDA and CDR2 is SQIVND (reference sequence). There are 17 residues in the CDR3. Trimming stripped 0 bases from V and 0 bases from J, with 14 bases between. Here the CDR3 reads CASSIDPLRIANYGYTF. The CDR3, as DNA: TGTGCCAGTAGTATAGACCCGCTCAGGATAGCTAACTATGGCTACACCTTC.

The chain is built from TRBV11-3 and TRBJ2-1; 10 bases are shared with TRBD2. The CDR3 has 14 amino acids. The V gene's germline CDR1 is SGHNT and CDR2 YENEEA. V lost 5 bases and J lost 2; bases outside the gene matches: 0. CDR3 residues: CASSSGGAYNEQFF. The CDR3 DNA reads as TGTGCCAGCAGCAGCGGGGGGGCCTACAATGAGCAGTTCTTC. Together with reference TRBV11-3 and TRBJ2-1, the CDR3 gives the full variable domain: EAGVVQSPRYKIIEKKQPVAFWCNPISGHNTLYWYLQNLGQGPELLIRYENEEAVDDSQLPKDRFSAERLKGVDSTLKIQPAELGDSAVYLCASSSGGAYNEQFFGPGTRLTVL.

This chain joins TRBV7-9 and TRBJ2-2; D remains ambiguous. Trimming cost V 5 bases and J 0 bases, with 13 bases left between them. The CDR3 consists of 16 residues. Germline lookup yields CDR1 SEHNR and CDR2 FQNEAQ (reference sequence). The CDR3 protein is CASSQHPGTNTGELFF. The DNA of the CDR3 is TGTGCCAGCAGCCAACACCCAGGAACGAACACCGGGGAGCTGTTTTTT.

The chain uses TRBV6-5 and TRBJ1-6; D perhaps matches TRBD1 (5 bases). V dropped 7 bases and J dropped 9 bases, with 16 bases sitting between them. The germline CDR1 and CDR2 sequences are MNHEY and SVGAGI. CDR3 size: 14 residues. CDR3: CASNWGGKGSPLHF. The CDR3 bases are TGTGCCAGCAACTGGGGCGGAAAGGGTTCACCCCTCCACTTT.